The 8 T cell receptor beta chains reported below all come from one sample, sequenced in a study of blood T cells in healthy people across ages. For the second PCR, which ran for about 7 to 12 cycles, a sample-barcoded 5' primer and a J-beta primer mix were used. Via MiXCR, TCRdb re-called the 5' RACE reads, giving one row per CDR3 protein. The sample has 1.5 million to 2 million distinct CDR3 sequences, about two fifths seen once. The sample taken for sequencing was blood. These receptors were collected from a human donor in good health.

The J gene is TRBJ1-5, the V gene TRBV7-2; no reliable D call. CDR1 and CDR2 (germline): SGHTA, FQGNSA. The V and J ends lost 3 bases and 3 bases respectively, with 12 bases between them. The CDR3 extends over 15 amino acids. The CDR3 DNA reads as TGTGCCAGCAGCTTTGACGGTCTCTACAATCAGCCCCAGCATTTT. This sequence encodes CASSFDGLYNQPQHF.

V usage is TRBV3-1 and J usage is TRBJ1-2; D might be TRBD1 (6 bases). V was clipped by 5 bases and J by 3 bases, with 13 bases between them. Germline V lookup: CDR1 LGHDT, CDR2 YNNKEL (reference sequence). The CDR3 has 14 amino acids. The CDR3 nucleotides read TGTGCCAGCAGCAAAAAACAGGGCTACTATGGCTACACCTTC. Translating it yields CASSKKQGYYGYTF.

This clonotype has a handful of counts. CDR3 sequence: CASSLRSDTGELFF. CDR3 sequence (DNA): TGTGCCAGCAGTTTAAGGTCCGACACCGGGGAGCTGTTTTTT. The chain links TRBV27 to TRBJ2-2; D is undetermined. Germline V CDR1 and CDR2: MNHEY, SMNVEV (reference sequence). The length of the CDR3 is 14 residues. V shed 2 bases and J shed 3 bases, with 7 bases lying between them.

The chain is built from TRBV6-2 or TRBV6-3 and TRBJ1-2; tentative D call: TRBD1 (6 bases). In germline, CDR1 is MNHEY, CDR2 SVGEGT. The CDR3 consists of 13 residues. Between the trimmed V and J ends, which lost 6 bases and 3 bases, there was a span of 11 bases. The chain's CDR3 is CASSQGQHYGYTF. For the CDR3, the DNA is TGTGCCAGCAGCCAAGGACAGCACTATGGCTACACCTTC.

The chain is built from TRBV7-2 and TRBJ2-3; D is uncertain. This CDR3 has 18 amino acids. V was cut by 5 bases and J by 6 bases, with 27 bases left in between. From germline, CDR1 is SGHTA and CDR2 FQGNSA. The CDR3 reads CASSPRSRRAWVADTQYF. As DNA, the CDR3 is TGTGCCAGCAGCCCCCGAAGTAGAAGGGCATGGGTGGCGGATACGCAGTATTTT.

This clonotype was detected only a few times. The chain carries TRBV15 and TRBJ2-7, with D maybe TRBD1 (5 bases). V lost 0 bases, J lost 3 bases, and 9 bases lay in between. Germline V gene lookup returns CDR1 LNHNV and CDR2 YYDKDF (reference sequence). This CDR3 comprises 14 residues. CDR3 nucleotides: TGTGCCACCAGCAGAGAACAGGTCGGCTACGAGCAGTACTTC. As protein: CATSREQVGYEQYF. The entire variable domain, with the rest obtained from reference TRBV15 and TRBJ2-7, is as follows: DAMVIQNPRYQVTQFGKPVTLSCSQTLNHNVMYWYQQKSSQAPKLLFHYYDKDFNNEADTPDNFQSRRPNTSFCFLDIRSPGLGDTAMYLCATSREQVGYEQYFGPGTRLTVT.

There are many counts of this clonotype. The chain couples TRBV6-1 to TRBJ1-6, with D perhaps matching TRBD1 (5 bases). CDR1 and CDR2 from the germline V gene are MNHNS and SASEGT. This CDR3 is built from 14 residues. Trimming removed 8 bases at V and 7 bases at J, with 15 bases between. The CDR3 nucleotides are TGTGCCAGCGAACCCGGACACCGCAATTCACCCCTCCACTTT. It yields the protein CASEPGHRNSPLHF.

This clonotype was found a few times. CDR3 in amino acids: CASSQPLDRGDTIYF. The CDR3 bases are TGTGCCAGCAGCCAGCCACTCGACAGGGGGGACACCATATATTTT. The chain recombines TRBV4-2 with TRBJ1-3; TRBD1 aligns across 9 bases. Germline trimming cut 3 bases from V and 8 bases from J; bases unmatched to any gene: 8. Looked up from germline, CDR1 is LGHNA and CDR2 is YNFKEQ. The CDR3 runs to 15 residues.